One T cell receptor beta chain is described in this entry. The data originate from a study of blood T cell repertoires in COVID-19. Study-level background: Samples representing acute and convalescent COVID-19 were sourced from the United States, Italy and Spain. The cDNA or gDNA used as material had been derived from T cells, B-cell-depleted T cells, or PBMCs.

Study processing details: Reference gene primer amplification gave nucleated cell count estimates. The method was immunoSEQ multiplex PCR; TCRdb's version includes in-frame clones alone and lacks a portion of them. The D gene and trimming were derived from the DNA, and the V and J assignments and clone size from that table. Here the sample spans about 100,000 clones, 70% to 80% being singletons. This CDR3 is 16 amino acids long. Germline V lookup: CDR1 SGHNT, CDR2 YENEEA. Trimming stripped 5 bases from V and 2 bases from J, with 18 bases between. The chain carries TRBV11-3 and TRBJ2-5, with D tentatively TRBD1 (6 bases). The TCR sequence derives from a human donor in a cohort sampled during active COVID-19. Sequenced input: peripheral blood. CDR3 DNA: TGTGCCAGCAGCGTTAGTGCCGGACAGACTCAAGAGACCCAGTACTTC. It translates to CASSVSAGQTQETQYF.